This is a list of T cell receptor beta chains from one sample in a study of STAT3 mutations in large granular lymphocyte leukemia. The repertoire was sequenced with immunoSEQ multiplex PCR; TCRdb's copy has only in-frame clones and lacks some. The table lists 8,800 or so clones, approximately 92% of them singletons. Sequencing was performed on peripheral blood mononuclear cells. The receptors originated from a man in his 60s with T-cell large granular lymphocyte leukemia. Some clones in this sample may be carry-over from other donors' samples. The CDR3 runs from the conserved cysteine through the conserved F or W. D genes are given only for firm matches.

v_call: TRBV27
cdr3_length: 14
d_call: TRBD1
cdr3_aa: CASSFEQGPYEQYF

v_call: TRBV5-1
cdr3_length: 15
d_call: .
cdr3_aa: CASSYTWTGEDGYTF

v_call: TRBV28
cdr3_length: 13
d_call: .
cdr3_aa: CASSNGGNYGYTF

v_call: TRBV4-3
cdr3_length: 17
d_call: .
cdr3_aa: CASSRNPAPGIMDTQYF

v_call: TRBV15
cdr3_length: 18
d_call: TRBD2
cdr3_aa: CATSRGGLAGGLTGELFF

v_call: TRBV4-3
cdr3_length: 14
d_call: .
cdr3_aa: CASSQAGRTDTQYF

v_call: TRBV4-2
cdr3_length: 16
d_call: .
cdr3_aa: CASSQDNLGEKGGYTF

v_call: TRBV14
cdr3_length: 18
d_call: .
cdr3_aa: CASSRHGGQGGSNQPQHF

v_call: TRBV5-1
cdr3_length: 15
d_call: TRBD2
cdr3_aa: CASSLEAGGYNEQFF

v_call: TRBV4-3
cdr3_length: 14
d_call: .
cdr3_aa: CASSPGRTNQPQHF

v_call: TRBV5-6
cdr3_length: 13
d_call: .
cdr3_aa: CASRTSLAWEQYF

v_call: TRBV18
cdr3_length: 15
d_call: .
cdr3_aa: CASSTVEPPYTEQFF

v_call: TRBV27
cdr3_length: 15
d_call: TRBD2
cdr3_aa: CASSSLLAGVDEQYF

v_call: TRBV15
cdr3_length: 17
d_call: .
cdr3_aa: CATSREQWPISSYEQYF

v_call: TRBV6-5
cdr3_length: 12
d_call: TRBD1
cdr3_aa: CASGQGRNEQYF

v_call: TRBV6-1
cdr3_length: 12
d_call: .
cdr3_aa: CASSESGETQYF

v_call: TRBV7-3
cdr3_length: 13
d_call: .
cdr3_aa: CASLDRPGWGYTF

v_call: TRBV30
cdr3_length: 14
d_call: .
cdr3_aa: CAWSVLTGNTEAFF

v_call: TRBV5-1
cdr3_length: 12
d_call: .
cdr3_aa: CASSPGGDEQFF

v_call: TRBV6-5
cdr3_length: 15
d_call: .
cdr3_aa: CASSYSPAERSSYTF

v_call: TRBV6-1
cdr3_length: 14
d_call: .
cdr3_aa: CATVTTGGTDTQYF

v_call: TRBV28
cdr3_length: 16
d_call: TRBD1
cdr3_aa: CASSLWGQALNYGYTF

v_call: TRBV5-4
cdr3_length: 16
d_call: TRBD1
cdr3_aa: CASSQRQDRGRETQYF

v_call: TRBV4-3
cdr3_length: 14
d_call: .
cdr3_aa: CASSHGQSTDTQYF

v_call: TRBV27
cdr3_length: 13
d_call: .
cdr3_aa: CASSLSRLDTQYF

v_call: TRBV29-1
cdr3_length: 11
d_call: .
cdr3_aa: CSVSEGYEQYF

v_call: TRBV6-5
cdr3_length: 14
d_call: TRBD2
cdr3_aa: CASSSSSGTYEQYF

v_call: TRBV19
cdr3_length: 14
d_call: .
cdr3_aa: CASNVGYRYNEQFF

v_call: TRBV29-1
cdr3_length: 13
d_call: .
cdr3_aa: CSGEWGMNTEAFF

v_call: TRBV10-3
cdr3_length: 16
d_call: TRBD1
cdr3_aa: CAISDLPGTGNQPQHF

v_call: TRBV19
cdr3_length: 15
d_call: TRBD1
cdr3_aa: CASGPGQGPYNEQFF

v_call: TRBV28
cdr3_length: 14
d_call: TRBD1
cdr3_aa: CASSLGTGIYEQYF

v_call: TRBV7-9
cdr3_length: 16
d_call: TRBD1
cdr3_aa: CASSHPPTTGGHGYTF

v_call: TRBV7-9
cdr3_length: 15
d_call: .
cdr3_aa: CASSLSGLPNSPLHF

v_call: TRBV30
cdr3_length: 14
d_call: .
cdr3_aa: CAWYFPGQNTEAFF

v_call: TRBV6-1
cdr3_length: 13
d_call: .
cdr3_aa: CASSEVWTDGYTF

v_call: TRBV28
cdr3_length: 13
d_call: .
cdr3_aa: CASNPAGDSPLHF

v_call: TRBV29-1
cdr3_length: 14
d_call: .
cdr3_aa: CSVQRSTVTGELFF

v_call: TRBV2
cdr3_length: 13
d_call: TRBD2
cdr3_aa: CAFSGRGGYEQYF

v_call: TRBV5-1
cdr3_length: 13
d_call: .
cdr3_aa: CASSSRLNTEAFF

v_call: TRBV30
cdr3_length: 10
d_call: .
cdr3_aa: CAWIPGGYTF

v_call: TRBV5-4
cdr3_length: 16
d_call: .
cdr3_aa: CASSPGGSVGENTQYF

v_call: TRBV5-1
cdr3_length: 13
d_call: TRBD2
cdr3_aa: CASREGSTDTQYF

v_call: TRBV7-9
cdr3_length: 14
d_call: .
cdr3_aa: CASSPMGGTYEQYF

v_call: TRBV28
cdr3_length: 13
d_call: .
cdr3_aa: CASSSFVREKLFF

v_call: TRBV14
cdr3_length: 13
d_call: TRBD1
cdr3_aa: CASSNRGDGTQYF

v_call: TRBV5-6
cdr3_length: 16
d_call: TRBD1
cdr3_aa: CASSLGSRGLYETQYF

v_call: TRBV6-6
cdr3_length: 13
d_call: TRBD2
cdr3_aa: CASRRGGWETQYF

v_call: TRBV11-2
cdr3_length: 15
d_call: TRBD1
cdr3_aa: CASSNRDRARDTQYF

v_call: TRBV6-1
cdr3_length: 15
d_call: .
cdr3_aa: CASSIKVSGANVLTF

v_call: TRBV14
cdr3_length: 14
d_call: .
cdr3_aa: CASSPLGSKNIQYF

v_call: TRBV19
cdr3_length: 13
d_call: TRBD2
cdr3_aa: CASSIKREETQYF

v_call: TRBV18
cdr3_length: 14
d_call: .
cdr3_aa: CASSPGQTMGMYTF

v_call: TRBV5-8
cdr3_length: 12
d_call: .
cdr3_aa: CASSLDGTSQYF

v_call: TRBV30
cdr3_length: 11
d_call: .
cdr3_aa: CAWSTKETQYF

v_call: TRBV18
cdr3_length: 13
d_call: .
cdr3_aa: CASSPTQGYEQYF

v_call: TRBV5-1
cdr3_length: 14
d_call: .
cdr3_aa: CASSETVSGNTIYF